These T cell receptor beta chains were read from a single sample in a study of spatial heterogeneity in lung cancer. TCRdb recomputed calls from the 5' RACE reads with MiXCR, one row per CDR3 protein. This sample has 45,000 or so distinct CDR3 sequences, with 12% found just once. The material was PBMCs, obtained at surgery. The receptors originated from a female donor with early-stage non-small cell lung cancer. CDR3s include the opening cysteine and the closing phenylalanine or tryptophan. The D gene is left open where the match is weak. Clone size is not always given. Where it is, it says once, few, many or a class for expanded clones.

CSVEDRLRTDLNTEAFF	TGCAGCGTTGAAGATCGGCTGCGGACAGACCTGAACACTGAAGCTTTCTTT	-	TRBJ1-1	-	TRBV29-1
CATSDLGTGRSRGATGELFF	TGTGCCACCAGTGATTTGGGGACAGGGCGGTCGCGGGGGGCCACCGGGGAGCTGTTTTTT	-	TRBJ2-2	few	TRBV24-1
CSAAESSSYNEQFF	TGCAGTGCGGCAGAGAGCAGCTCCTACAATGAGCAGTTCTTC	-	TRBJ2-1	few	TRBV20-1
CASSHAGRGWTDTQYF	TGTGCCAGCAGCCACGCAGGTCGGGGTTGGACAGATACGCAGTATTTT	-	TRBJ2-3	-	TRBV3-1
CASGWGRVQETQYF	TGTGCTAGTGGTTGGGGCAGGGTTCAAGAGACCCAGTACTTC	-	TRBJ2-5	few	TRBV12-5
CASSLEGSQETQYF	TGTGCCAGCAGCTTAGAGGGATCGCAAGAGACCCAGTACTTC	-	TRBJ2-5	few	TRBV11-2
CASSLGQWVETQYF	TGTGCCAGCAGCTTGGGGCAGTGGGTTGAGACCCAGTACTTC	-	TRBJ2-5	-	TRBV7-2
CASSELVAGGLTRYEQYF	TGTGCCAGCAGTGAATTGGTAGCGGGGGGACTAACCCGCTACGAGCAGTACTTC	TRBD2	TRBJ2-7	few	TRBV6-1
CASSFIQTNTEAFF	TGTGCCAGCAGTTTTATACAGACGAACACTGAAGCTTTCTTT	-	TRBJ1-1	-	TRBV6-2/TRBV6-3
CASSQGTGAAYEQYF	TGCGCCAGCAGCCAAGGAACAGGGGCGGCCTACGAGCAGTACTTC	TRBD1	TRBJ2-7	few	TRBV4-3
CASSVSGVSGNTIYF	TGTGCCAGCAGTGTCTCAGGGGTGTCTGGAAACACCATATATTTT	-	TRBJ1-3	few	TRBV2
CASSDSPGTSGEFSLRTGELFF	TGCGCCAGCAGCGACAGCCCCGGGACTAGCGGGGAGTTTTCTCTCCGTACCGGGGAGCTGTTTTTT	TRBD2	TRBJ2-2	-	TRBV4-1
CASSLVAGAGSPLHF	TGCGCCAGCAGCTTGGTCGCAGGGGCGGGTTCACCCCTCCACTTT	-	TRBJ1-6	-	TRBV5-1
CSAGGDRGQPQHF	TGCAGTGCTGGGGGCGACCGGGGGCAGCCCCAGCATTTT	-	TRBJ1-5	-	TRBV20-1
CASSLESGNTEAFF	TGCGCCAGCAGCTTGGAGTCAGGGAACACTGAAGCTTTCTTT	-	TRBJ1-1	-	TRBV5-1
CASSRESISEAFF	TGTGCCAGCAGCCGAGAAAGTATCAGTGAAGCTTTCTTT	-	TRBJ1-1	-	TRBV14
CASTQGLAGDTQYF	TGTGCCAGCACCCAAGGACTAGCGGGAGATACGCAGTATTTT	TRBD2	TRBJ2-3	-	TRBV3-1
CASSPTVTDTQYF	TGTGCCAGCAGCCCGACAGTCACAGATACGCAGTATTTT	-	TRBJ2-3	many	TRBV7-9
CASSLAGRDIQYF	TGTGCCAGCAGCTTAGCGGGCCGGGACATTCAGTACTTC	-	TRBJ2-4	-	TRBV7-9
CAWTPDSYEQYF	TGTGCCTGGACTCCCGACTCCTACGAGCAGTACTTC	-	TRBJ2-7	-	TRBV30
CASSQDRVHTEAFF	TGTGCCAGCAGCCAAGATAGAGTCCACACTGAAGCTTTCTTT	-	TRBJ1-1	few	TRBV3-1
CASSFPGVNTGELFF	TGCGCCAGCAGCTTCCCAGGGGTCAACACCGGGGAGCTGTTTTTT	-	TRBJ2-2	-	TRBV5-1
CASSGQGTSYEQYF	TGTGCCAGCAGCGGACAGGGCACCTCCTACGAGCAGTACTTC	TRBD1	TRBJ2-7	-	TRBV12-3/TRBV12-4
CASDLDFSDTDTQYF	TGTGCCAGCGACCTGGACTTCTCCGACACAGATACGCAGTATTTT	-	TRBJ2-3	few	TRBV7-9
CASSLPSGGRSYNSPLHF	TGTGCCAGCAGCTTACCCTCAGGGGGTCGCTCCTATAATTCACCCCTCCACTTT	TRBD1	TRBJ1-6	-	TRBV11-2
CATSGWEARGNTIYF	TGTGCCACCAGCGGATGGGAGGCCCGTGGAAACACCATATATTTT	-	TRBJ1-3	few	TRBV5-5
CASSPRGAGGQPRHF	TGTGCCAGCAGTCCCCGGGGGGCAGGCGGTCAGCCCCGGCATTTT	-	TRBJ1-5	-	TRBV6-5
CASSFRRMNTGELFF	TGTGCCAGCAGCTTTCGACGGATGAACACCGGGGAGCTGTTTTTT	-	TRBJ2-2	many	TRBV7-8
CASSEPAQETQYF	TGTGCCAGCAGTGAACCGGCGCAAGAGACCCAGTACTTC	-	TRBJ2-5	few	TRBV2
CASRRLSWASEQFF	TGTGCCAGCCGCAGGCTCTCCTGGGCGAGTGAGCAGTTCTTC	-	TRBJ2-1	-	TRBV2
CSARYRGGYEQYF	TGCAGTGCCCGATACAGGGGTGGTTACGAGCAGTACTTC	TRBD1	TRBJ2-7	-	TRBV20-1
CASSQGTRYEQFF	TGCGCCAGCAGCCAAGGTACCCGCTATGAGCAGTTCTTC	-	TRBJ2-1	many	TRBV4-3
CASSLGLGGDYGYTF	TGTGCCAGCAGCTTAGGTCTTGGGGGGGACTATGGCTACACCTTC	-	TRBJ1-2	few	TRBV11-2
CAWRLGQSYQETQYF	TGTGCCTGGCGACTGGGACAGTCGTACCAAGAGACCCAGTACTTC	TRBD1	TRBJ2-5	-	TRBV30
CAWSAMGSGTGELFF	TGTGCCTGGAGTGCCATGGGGAGCGGCACCGGGGAGCTGTTTTTT	-	TRBJ2-2	many	TRBV30
CASSSGQGLDEQYF	TGTGCCAGCAGTTCGGGACAGGGGTTAGACGAGCAGTACTTC	TRBD1	TRBJ2-7	few	TRBV6-2/TRBV6-3
CASSLVGVYNEQFF	TGTGCCAGCAGTTTAGTAGGGGTATACAATGAGCAGTTCTTC	-	TRBJ2-1	-	TRBV12-3/TRBV12-4
CSAWTGGEGSPLHF	TGCAGCGCTTGGACAGGGGGAGAAGGTTCACCCCTCCACTTT	TRBD1	TRBJ1-6	many	TRBV29-1
CASGYSMGWPQHF	TGTGCCAGCGGTTACTCGATGGGGTGGCCCCAGCATTTT	-	TRBJ1-5	-	TRBV6-2/TRBV6-3
CASSRTYNEQFF	TGTGCCAGCAGCCGCACCTACAATGAGCAGTTCTTC	-	TRBJ2-1	-	TRBV7-2
CASSQAYGEAEQYF	TGTGCCAGCAGCCAAGCGTATGGGGAGGCCGAGCAGTACTTC	-	TRBJ2-7	-	TRBV4-2
CASSLARGNTEAFF	TGTGCCAGCAGTTTAGCCAGGGGAAACACTGAAGCTTTCTTT	-	TRBJ1-1	many	TRBV27
CASSRGRISGNTIYF	TGTGCCAGCAGCCGCGGACGGATCTCTGGAAACACCATATATTTT	-	TRBJ1-3	-	TRBV5-6
CASSRTGGATNEKLFF	TGTGCCAGCAGCCGAACGGGGGGAGCAACTAATGAAAAACTGTTTTTT	-	TRBJ1-4	-	TRBV14
CASKRDRPSTDTQYF	TGTGCCAGCAAAAGAGACAGACCTAGCACAGATACGCAGTATTTT	-	TRBJ2-3	-	TRBV2
CASSPGEPPNTEAFF	TGTGCCAGCAGCCCAGGGGAACCACCGAACACTGAAGCTTTCTTT	-	TRBJ1-1	many	TRBV7-9
CAWSPRQVNQPQHF	TGTGCCTGGAGCCCCCGGCAGGTGAATCAGCCCCAGCATTTT	-	TRBJ1-5	few	TRBV30